The subject of this entry is one T cell receptor (beta chain). This clonotype was detected ten times or more. Its binding antigen is unknown. No base quality values were provided; no much bigger clone lies one nucleotide off. The data were taken from a study of T-cell reconstitution after alpha-beta-depleted transplantation in children (dated by TCRdb to about 2016). Background for the entire study: Using TCR repertoire profiling, the study quantitatively followed how T-cell immune reconstitution unfolded in children after TCRalphabeta/CD19-depleted allogeneic hematopoietic cell transplantation.

Library creation used PCR. The instrument was an Illumina HiSeq 2500. Molecular barcoding was employed in the preparation of TCR libraries, with unique molecular identifiers being used to normalize TCRbeta repertoire quantification. Starting from the raw public reads, TCRdb applied fastp trimming at Q25, assembled clones with MiXCR and retained in-frame beta chains. Each record represents a unique CDR3 protein, reported with the most common genes and DNA among its rows. This sample lists 200,000 to 250,000 distinct CDR3 sequences; 9.5% to 15% were detected once. Of the sample, about 2.6% falls within the top ten clones. This specimen consisted of PBMCs from the stem cell graft donor, obtained from the stem cell graft. The receptor comes from a human donor who donated a stem cell graft to a child with acute lymphoblastic leukemia.

The CDR3 protein: CASSGTSGRADETQYF. The nucleotides are TGCGCCAGCAGCGGGACTAGCGGGAGGGCCGATGAGACCCAGTACTTC. The V gene is TRBV5-1 and the J gene is TRBJ2-5; 16 bases in the middle match TRBD2. Its CDR3 holds 16 amino acids, cysteine through phenylalanine. Only the CDR3 DNA is retained, 48 bases long and in frame from the first base. The germline V gene provides CDR1 SGHRS and CDR2 YFSETQ. Trimming accounts for 4 bases at V and 5 bases at J, while the number of junction bases matched to no gene is 5.